The 30 T cell receptor beta chains below come from one sample, sequenced in a study of blood T cell repertoires in COVID-19. Sequencing used immunoSEQ multiplex PCR; TCRdb keeps in-frame clones, though not all of them. Of roughly 57,000 clones listed, over 60% are singletons. Sample: peripheral blood. The receptors stem from a man aged 30-40 years with COVID-19, enrolled during active disease.

The CDR3 DNA is TGTGCCAGCAGCGACCGGGGCCAAGAGACCCAGTACTTC. Its protein product is CASSDRGQETQYF. The V and J genes are TRBV12-3 or TRBV12-4 and TRBJ2-5, with a tentative D call TRBD2 (5 bases). Trimming stripped 6 bases from V and 1 base from J, with 9 bases between. This CDR3 region has 13 residues.

CDR3 amino acids: CASSFVRGTEAFF. The CDR3 nucleotides read TGTGCCAGCAGCTTCGTAAGGGGGACTGAAGCTTTCTTT. The gene calls are TRBV11-3 and TRBJ1-1; possible D gene TRBD1, 6 bases. CDR3 length: 13 amino acids. Trimming took 3 bases from V and 5 from J, leaving 10 bases between them. The V gene's germline CDR1 is SGHNT and CDR2 YENEEA.

Concerning this clone itself: The sample contains more than one DNA sequence encoding this CDR3. This chain uses TRBV7-3 with TRBJ2-1, with D perhaps matching TRBD2 (5 bases). The V gene's germline CDR1 is SGHTA and CDR2 FQGTGA. The CDR3 contains 15 residues. V lost 2 bases, J lost 0 bases, and 8 bases lay in between. CDR3: CASSLDGSSYNEQFF. CDR3 DNA sequence: TGTGCCAGCAGCTTAGATGGGAGCTCCTACAATGAGCAGTTCTTC.

V and J are TRBV6-1 and TRBJ1-5, with no clear D. Trimming removed 3 bases at V and 5 bases at J, with 8 bases between. This CDR3 is 13 amino acids long. The germline V gene encodes CDR1 MNHNS and CDR2 SASEGT. This CDR3 reads CASSEEGDQPQHF. The CDR3 nucleotides are TGTGCCAGCAGTGAGGAAGGAGATCAGCCCCAGCATTTT.

J is TRBJ1-6 and V is TRBV5-4; perhaps TRBD1 as D (6 bases). Germline V gene data show CDR1 as SGHNT and CDR2 as YYREEE (reference sequence). With 1 base removed from V and 7 bases from J, the gap between germline ends came to 12 bases. The CDR3 covers 15 residues. The CDR3 nucleotides are TGTGCCAGCAGCTTGTCAGGGGCTAACAATTCACCCCTCCACTTT. The encoded protein is CASSLSGANNSPLHF.

The J gene is TRBJ2-6, the V gene TRBV7-9, with D possibly TRBD1 on 6 matching bases. Germline values: CDR1 SEHNR, CDR2 FQNEAQ (reference sequence). This CDR3 region has 17 residues. V lost 2 bases to trimming and J lost 0 bases, with 11 bases between them. The CDR3 DNA is TGTGCCAGCAGCTTACCAGGGGCCTACTCTGGGGCCAACGTCCTGACTTTC. Translation: CASSLPGAYSGANVLTF. The full variable domain, rest sourced from reference TRBV7-9 and TRBJ2-6, is DTGVSQNPRHKITKRGQNVTFRCDPISEHNRLYWYRQTLGQGPEFLTYFQNEAQLEKSRLLSDRFSAERPKGSFSTLEIQRTEQGDSAMYLCASSLPGAYSGANVLTFGAGSRLTVL.

This chain connects TRBV9 to TRBJ1-6, with TRBD1 matching 8 bases. The CDR3 runs 14 residues. The germline CDR1 and CDR2 sequences are SGDLS and YYNGEE. The junction had 7 bases not matched to a gene; V was cut back by 4 bases and J by 10 bases. CDR3 coding DNA: TGTGCCAGCAGCTCCACACAGGGGGAATCACCCCTCCACTTT. This translates into CASSSTQGESPLHF.

The chain uses TRBV19 and TRBJ2-1; the match to TRBD2 covers 8 bases. With 7 bases clipped from V and 6 bases from J, the junction kept 5 bases outside the gene matches. Germline V CDR1 and CDR2: LNHDA, SQIVND (reference sequence). This CDR3 has 13 residues. CDR3 amino acids: CASTPSGLNEQFF. DNA of the CDR3: TGTGCCAGTACCCCTAGCGGGCTCAATGAGCAGTTCTTC.

The chain has TRBV5-6 and TRBJ2-1, with a weak D call TRBD2 (6 bases). V lost 4 bases and J 5 bases, leaving 19 bases between the germline ends. This CDR3 contains 16 residues. Germline CDR1 SGHDT, CDR2 YYEEEE. CDR3 coding DNA: TGTGCCAGCAGCGCCCCGATAGGGGACTCTAACAATGAGCAGTTCTTC. As protein: CASSAPIGDSNNEQFF.

This chain joins TRBV7-8 and TRBJ2-7; a weak D match, TRBD2 (5 bases). The CDR3 totals 12 residues. The germline gives CDR1 SGHVS, CDR2 FQNEAQ. Deletions cut 5 bases from V and 7 bases from J, with 12 bases between. The CDR3 reads CASSQYGGEQYF. The CDR3 DNA reads as TGTGCCAGCAGCCAGTACGGAGGAGAGCAGTACTTC.

CDR3 amino acids: CATGTSRDTQYF. CDR3 sequence (DNA): TGTGCCACCGGGACTAGCCGGGATACGCAGTATTTT. V and J are TRBV11-3 and TRBJ2-3, with TRBD2 identical over 9 bases. V lost 10 bases, J lost 6 bases, and 5 bases stayed unmatched. The CDR3 is 12 amino acids. Germline V CDR1 and CDR2: SGHNT, YENEEA.

J is TRBJ2-2 and V is TRBV28, with TRBD1 as a possible D gene (5 bases). Trimming shortened V by 0 bases and J by 6 bases, and 20 bases separated the two germline ends. This CDR3 region has 18 residues. Germline V CDR1 and CDR2: MDHEN, SYDVKM. For the CDR3, the DNA is TGTGCCAGCAGTTTATGGGTGGGGCGAGGCTTTGAATCCGGGGAGCTGTTTTTT. Translated: CASSLWVGRGFESGELFF.

The CDR3 nucleotides read TGTGCCAGCAGCGGGAGCGGGAGAAGAACAGATACGCAGTATTTT. Amino acid sequence: CASSGSGRRTDTQYF. V and J are TRBV13 and TRBJ2-3; 8 nucleotides match TRBD2. CDR1 PRHDT and CDR2 FYEKMQ come from the germline V gene (reference sequence). With V trimmed by 5 bases and J by 3 bases, 7 bases remained unmatched. This CDR3 spans 15 amino acids. The whole variable domain, remainder taken from reference TRBV13 and TRBJ2-3, is AAGVIQSPRHLIKEKRETATLKCYPIPRHDTVYWYQQGPGQDPQFLISFYEKMQSDKGSIPDRFSAQQFSDYHSELNMSSLELGDSALYFCASSGSGRRTDTQYFGPGTRLTVL.

This clone was picked up one time. V gene TRBV9 combines with J gene TRBJ1-1, with 7 bases that match TRBD1. Trimming removed 4 bases from V and 0 bases from J; junction bases left unmatched: 9. The germline gives CDR1 SGDLS, CDR2 YYNGEE. The CDR3 sequence is 16 residues long. The CDR3 reads CASSPGQDNLNTEAFF. The CDR3 coding sequence is TGTGCCAGCAGCCCCGGACAGGACAATTTGAACACTGAAGCTTTCTTT.

This chain joins TRBV4-3 and TRBJ2-1; D gene uncertain. The CDR3 extends over 14 amino acids. CDR1 LGHNA and CDR2 YSLEER come from the germline V gene. Trimming shortened V by 3 bases and J by 0 bases, and 6 bases separated the two germline ends. The CDR3: CASSQSLSYNEQFF. Written as DNA, the CDR3 is TGCGCCAGCAGCCAGAGTCTCTCCTACAATGAGCAGTTCTTC.

The CDR3 DNA reads TGTGCCAGCAGCATGGGACTAGCGGGGGCAGTTGGAGATACGCAGTATTTT. It encodes CASSMGLAGAVGDTQYF. The chain joins TRBV11-3 to TRBJ2-3; 14 bases are shared with TRBD2. Per germline, CDR1 SGHNT and CDR2 YENEEA. The CDR3 loop spans 17 amino acids. After removal of 5 bases from V and 5 bases from J, the junction contained 9 bases not matched to a gene.

The V call is TRBV5-5, the J call TRBJ2-5; D possibly corresponds to TRBD2 (5 bases). Germline loops: CDR1 SGHKS, CDR2 YYEKEE (reference sequence). V lost 1 base and J 4 bases, leaving 14 bases between the germline ends. The CDR3 length is 15 residues. The CDR3 sequence is CASSLTRAGGETQYF. For the CDR3, the DNA is TGTGCCAGCAGCTTGACGAGGGCCGGCGGAGAGACCCAGTACTTC.

Only a few counts were recorded for this clone. The V call is TRBV30, the J call TRBJ2-2; 16 bases are shared with TRBD2. In germline, CDR1 is GTSNPN, CDR2 SVGIG (reference sequence). The CDR3 is made up of 20 amino acids. J lost 0 bases, V lost 1 base, and 8 bases had no gene match. CDR3 sequence reads: CAWSDTGTSGRATNTGELFF. The CDR3 region has the DNA TGTGCCTGGAGTGATACCGGGACTAGCGGGAGGGCAACGAACACCGGGGAGCTGTTTTTT.

The CDR3: CASGQGAVGELFF. In DNA, the CDR3 is TGTGCCAGCGGACAGGGGGCCGTCGGGGAGCTGTTTTTT. V gene TRBV7-6 combines with J gene TRBJ2-2, with 11 bases fitting TRBD1. The CDR3 contains 13 residues. Germline trimming cut 8 bases from V and 7 bases from J; bases unmatched to any gene: 3. Looked up from germline, CDR1 is SGHVS and CDR2 is FNYEAQ. Based on the CDR3 plus reference TRBV7-6 and TRBJ2-2, the full variable domain is GAGVSQSPRYKVTKRGQDVALRCDPISGHVSLYWYRQALGQGPEFLTYFNYEAQQDKSGLPNDRFSAERPEGSISTLTIQRTEQRDSAMYRCASGQGAVGELFFGEGSRLTVL.

The V gene is TRBV27, the J gene TRBJ2-7; 13 bases match TRBD2. The CDR3 is 15 residues long. With 4 bases clipped from V and 2 bases from J, the junction kept 2 bases outside the gene matches. Germline CDR1 and CDR2: MNHEY and SMNVEV (reference sequence). The CDR3 coding sequence is TGTGCCAGCAGTTCCGGGACTAGCGGGGCCTACGAGCAGTACTTC. Protein product: CASSSGTSGAYEQYF.

The V and J genes are TRBV6-1 and TRBJ1-2; TRBD1 agrees at 7 bases. The CDR3 spans 15 residues. CDR1 is MNHNS, CDR2 SASEGT, per germline. Germline trimming cut 0 bases from V and 7 bases from J; bases unmatched to any gene: 8. The CDR3 reads CASSEAFDRVFGYTF. The CDR3 nucleotides are TGTGCCAGCAGTGAAGCCTTTGACAGGGTTTTTGGCTACACCTTC.

The chain links TRBV2 to TRBJ2-5, with 7 bases that match TRBD1. CDR3 length: 13 residues. V lost 5 bases and J lost 4; bases outside the gene matches: 4. Germline V gene sequence: CDR1 SNHLY, CDR2 FYNNEI. In nucleotides, the CDR3 is TGTGCCAGCAGTTTACAGGGGACAGAGACCCAGTACTTC. Protein sequence: CASSLQGTETQYF.

A remark on this clone: The sample has other DNA sequences that encode this CDR3 too. The CDR3 nucleotides read TGTGCCAGCAGCCCCACCGGGACTAGCACAGATACGCAGTATTTT. This sequence encodes CASSPTGTSTDTQYF. This chain links TRBV3-1 (or the pseudogene TRBV3-2) with TRBJ2-3, with a possible D match to TRBD2 (6 bases). The V end was cut by 4 bases, the J end by 0 bases, with 11 bases between. This CDR3 spans 15 amino acids. Germline V lookup: CDR1 LGHDT, CDR2 YNNKEL (reference sequence).

This sequence joins TRBV6-5 and TRBJ2-3; D might be TRBD2 (6 bases). There are 15 residues in the CDR3. The ends were cut back, 4 bases at V and 0 bases at J, with 11 bases in the middle. Germline V gene lookup returns CDR1 MNHEY and CDR2 SVGAGI. CDR3 sequence: CASSWRDPSTDTQYF. The CDR3, as DNA: TGTGCCAGCAGTTGGAGGGACCCTAGCACAGATACGCAGTATTTT.

The chain joins TRBV7-9 to TRBJ2-7; 7 positions agree with TRBD2. The CDR3 is made up of 15 amino acids. From germline, CDR1 is SEHNR and CDR2 FQNEAQ (reference sequence). Trimming took 5 bases from V and 1 from J; bases not matched to a gene: 8. The DNA for the CDR3 is TGTGCCAGCAGCCCTGGGAGGGGTAAATCCTACGAGCAGTACTTC. Protein: CASSPGRGKSYEQYF. Based on the CDR3 plus reference TRBV7-9 and TRBJ2-7, the full variable domain is DTGVSQNPRHKITKRGQNVTFRCDPISEHNRLYWYRQTLGQGPEFLTYFQNEAQLEKSRLLSDRFSAERPKGSFSTLEIQRTEQGDSAMYLCASSPGRGKSYEQYFGPGTRLTVT.

This clone was seen a handful of times. The chain uses TRBV11-3 and TRBJ2-7, with 14 bases that match TRBD2. V shed 8 bases, J shed 7 bases, and the junction held 7 bases outside the gene matches. This CDR3 region has 14 residues. Germline V gene sequence: CDR1 SGHNT, CDR2 YENEEA. The CDR3 nucleotides are TGTGCCAGCTCGGGACTAGCGGGAGTTCAAGAGCAGTACTTC. Translation: CASSGLAGVQEQYF.

The chain recombines TRBV19 with TRBJ1-1; D is undetermined. V was shortened by 3 bases and J by 5 bases, with 13 bases between the two germline ends. This CDR3 spans 14 amino acids. Germline V gives CDR1 LNHDA, CDR2 SQIVND (reference sequence). CDR3 DNA: TGTGCCAGTAGTATGATGGGGTCGGGGACTGAAGCTTTCTTT. This encodes CASSMMGSGTEAFF.

The rearrangement links TRBV5-6 to TRBJ2-3; 11 bases are shared with TRBD2. Germline CDR1 and CDR2: SGHDT and YYEEEE. CDR3 size: 15 residues. V was clipped by 4 bases and J by 1 base; unmatched bases: 2. CDR3 amino acids: CASSLLAGGTDTQYF. CDR3 nucleotide sequence: TGTGCCAGCAGCCTACTAGCGGGGGGCACAGATACGCAGTATTTT.

V gene TRBV20-1 combines with J gene TRBJ2-3; 8 bases are shared with TRBD2. J lost 0 bases, V lost 3 bases, and 8 bases had no gene match. This CDR3 is built from 16 residues. Germline V gene sequence: CDR1 DFQATT, CDR2 SNEGSKA (reference sequence). The CDR3 here is CSASGRLASSTDTQYF. The CDR3 DNA is TGCAGTGCTAGTGGACGACTAGCGAGTAGCACAGATACGCAGTATTTT.

V is TRBV19 and J is TRBJ1-1, with no clear D. Trimming left V 3 bases short and J 4 bases short, with 9 bases between. CDR3 length equals 13 residues. Germline V lookup: CDR1 LNHDA, CDR2 SQIVND (reference sequence). For the CDR3, the DNA is TGTGCCAGTAGTATCTCAGGCGCCACTGAAGCTTTCTTT. Protein: CASSISGATEAFF.